These T cell receptor beta chains were read from a single sample in a study of T cell changes during pregnancy in multiple sclerosis. Profiling relied on immunoSEQ multiplex PCR, and the TCRdb table lists in-frame clones only, not all of them. The sample includes roughly 50,000 clones, more than 85% of them seen just once. The starting material was CD4+ T cells from peripheral blood mononuclear cells, obtained after pregnancy. The source is a female donor with multiple sclerosis, enrolled in a pregnancy study. CDR3s include the opening cysteine and the closing phenylalanine or tryptophan. A D gene is named only where the DNA matches it firmly. Expanded clones get a size class; other rows say once, few or many, or leave the size out.

once	TRBD1	TRBV30	TRBJ1-2	CAWGDGRRGYYGYTF	TGTGCCTGGGGGGACGGGCGCAGGGGGTACTATGGCTACACCTTC
.	TRBD2	TRBV5-1	TRBJ2-1	CASSLGGRAIGNEQFF	TGCGCCAGCAGCTTGGGGGGGAGGGCCATCGGCAATGAGCAGTTCTTC
few	TRBD1	TRBV14	TRBJ1-2	CASSRIMTGSGYTF	TGTGCCAGCAGCCGCATAATGACAGGGAGTGGCTACACCTTC
.	TRBD1	TRBV27	TRBJ2-2	CASSLFSKAGGNTGELFF	TGTGCCAGCAGTTTATTTTCTAAGGCAGGGGGGAACACCGGGGAGCTGTTTTTT
.	TRBD1	TRBV4-1	TRBJ1-2	CASSPPGGANYGYTF	TGCGCCAGCAGCCCCCCAGGGGGAGCTAACTATGGCTACACCTTC
.	.	TRBV7-8	TRBJ2-3	CASSLRQPGTTDTQYF	TGTGCCAGCAGCTTACGGCAACCGGGAACCACAGATACGCAGTATTTT
.	.	TRBV9	TRBJ2-2	CASSVASGELFF	TGTGCCAGCAGCGTGGCTTCCGGGGAGCTGTTTTTT
.	TRBD1	TRBV29-1	TRBJ1-1	CSVGHRGMGTEAFF	TGCAGCGTTGGCCACAGGGGAATGGGGACTGAAGCTTTCTTT
.	.	TRBV21-1	TRBJ2-5	CASSRETVSGGQETQYF	TGTGCCAGCAGCAGGGAGACAGTTAGCGGGGGCCAAGAGACCCAGTACTTC
.	TRBD1	TRBV5-1	TRBJ1-1	CASSQGAVTEAFF	TGCGCCAGCTCACAGGGGGCCGTCACTGAAGCTTTCTTT